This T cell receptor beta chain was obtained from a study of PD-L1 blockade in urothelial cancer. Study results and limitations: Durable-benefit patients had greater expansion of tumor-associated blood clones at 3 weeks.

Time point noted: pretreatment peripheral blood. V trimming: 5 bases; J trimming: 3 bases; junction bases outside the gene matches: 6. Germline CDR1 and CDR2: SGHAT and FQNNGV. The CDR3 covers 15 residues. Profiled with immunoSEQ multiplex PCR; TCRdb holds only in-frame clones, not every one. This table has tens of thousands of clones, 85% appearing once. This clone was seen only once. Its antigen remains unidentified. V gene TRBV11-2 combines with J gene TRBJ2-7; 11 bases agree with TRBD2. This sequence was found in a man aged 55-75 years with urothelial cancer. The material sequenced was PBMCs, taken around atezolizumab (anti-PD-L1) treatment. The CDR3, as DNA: TGTGCCAGCAGCCAAGGACTAGCGGGTTTCTACGAGCAGTACTTC. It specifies CASSQGLAGFYEQYF.